These T cell receptor beta chains were read from a single sample in a study of T cells expressing NK-cell markers. TCRdb processed the 5' RACE reads again and assigns one entry to each CDR3 protein, with no DNA. In total, the table holds approximately 420,000 distinct CDR3 sequences. The sample consisted of blood T cells: a sorted CD56 or NKG2C T cell subset, CD4+ or CD8+ T cells, or bulk PBMC T cells (not recorded which). The origin of the receptors is a woman aged 45-65 years in good health. Both conserved end residues are part of each CDR3.

j_call v_call cdr3_aa
TRBJ1-1 TRBV10-3 CASARGVNTEAFF
TRBJ2-7 TRBV25-1 CASSSDPPGYEQYF
TRBJ2-7 TRBV5-1 CASSLGGDSSYEQYF
TRBJ2-1 TRBV13 CASSSATSGRASDEQFF
TRBJ2-3 TRBV7-9 CASSGRGRDTQYF
TRBJ2-2 TRBV3-1 CASRGATGVTGELFF
TRBJ2-2 TRBV10-3 CAIQGGLNTGELFF
TRBJ2-3 TRBV2 CASNEGKIAESSTQYF
TRBJ2-7 TRBV10-3 CAISTSGTFYEQYF
TRBJ2-5 TRBV10-1 CASSEPTTSVETQYF
TRBJ2-1 TRBV30 CAWRGPGTSGSLNEQFF
TRBJ2-5 TRBV5-6 CASSLVASGLRETQYF
TRBJ2-1 TRBV20-1 CSASPESSYNEQFF
TRBJ1-1 TRBV29-1 CSGYRISGTEAFF
TRBJ2-5 TRBV15 CATSRATSSKETQYF
TRBJ2-1 TRBV4-1 CASSQEWVGLAAGEQFF
TRBJ2-2 TRBV5-1 CASSLAGDAVNTGELFF
TRBJ2-2 TRBV5-1 CASFDSADTGELFF
TRBJ2-1 TRBV5-1 CASSLDEVSGNEQFF
TRBJ2-7 TRBV7-9 CASSFPGTATSYEQYF
TRBJ2-2 TRBV27 CASSSTPMGQGTGELFF
TRBJ1-1 TRBV14 CASSPRLLSTEAFF
TRBJ2-5 TRBV12-3/TRBV12-4 CASSSAGGFETQYF
TRBJ2-5 TRBV6-6 CASESPGSETQYF
TRBJ2-1 TRBV7-2 CASSSRALPNEQFF
TRBJ2-2 TRBV28 CASRPGPTGELFF
TRBJ1-2 TRBV5-1 CASSLGQGGGYGYTF
TRBJ1-6 TRBV5-1 CASSPGGTGNSPLHF
TRBJ2-2 TRBV5-5 CASSPLVGETGELFF
TRBJ2-1 TRBV2 CASSPEPNNNEQFF
TRBJ1-1 TRBV5-1 CASSPRGGGGAFF
TRBJ2-2 TRBV4-1 CASSQDPIPGELFF
TRBJ2-1 TRBV24-1 CATSDLRADRAPNEQFF
TRBJ2-1 TRBV6-5 CASSSLGTSGSDEQFF
TRBJ2-3 TRBV29-1 CSVVKGPLYTDTQYF
TRBJ2-2 TRBV29-1 CSPAAGRVIGELFF
TRBJ1-1 TRBV24-1 CATSDGSGLDTEAFF